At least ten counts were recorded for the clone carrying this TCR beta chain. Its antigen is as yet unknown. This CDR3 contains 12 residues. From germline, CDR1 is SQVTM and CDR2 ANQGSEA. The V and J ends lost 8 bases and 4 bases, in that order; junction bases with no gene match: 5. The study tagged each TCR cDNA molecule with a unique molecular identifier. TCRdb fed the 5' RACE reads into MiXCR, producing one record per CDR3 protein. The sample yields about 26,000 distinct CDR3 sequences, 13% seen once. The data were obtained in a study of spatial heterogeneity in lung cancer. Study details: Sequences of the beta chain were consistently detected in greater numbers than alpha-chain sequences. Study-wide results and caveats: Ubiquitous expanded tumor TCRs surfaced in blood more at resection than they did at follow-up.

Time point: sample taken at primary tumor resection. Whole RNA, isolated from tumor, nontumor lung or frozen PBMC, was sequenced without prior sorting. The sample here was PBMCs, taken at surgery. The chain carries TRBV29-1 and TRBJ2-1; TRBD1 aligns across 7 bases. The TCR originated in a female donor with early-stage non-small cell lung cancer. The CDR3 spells CSTLTGYNEQFF. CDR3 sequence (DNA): TGCAGCACCCTGACAGGGTACAATGAGCAGTTCTTC.